The 19 T cell receptor beta chains below were found in one sample sequenced in a study of CD8+CD57+ T cells in acquired aplastic anemia. Overall study results and limits: Relative to total CD4+ and CD8+ pools, CD8+CD57+ cells had lower diversity in patients.

Genomic DNA was employed as the template in profiling TCR beta VDJ and CDR3. In TCRdb, the reads were re-called with MiXCR into one record per CDR3 protein. The sample contains about 20,000 distinct CDR3 sequences, roughly 43% of which appear only once. These receptors are not linked to any known antigen. The sequenced patients had an expansion of CD8+CD57+ cells seen by flow cytometry. The sample consisted of CD8+CD57+ T cells sorted from PBMCs. Subset defined: bead-enriched CD8+CD57+ effector memory T cells from SAA patients. Source of these receptors: a human donor with aplastic anemia.

A few counts support this clonotype. One end of the junction does not line up with germline, which may come from a read error. This chain uses TRBV7-7 with TRBJ2-1; TRBD1 matches at 8 bases. The germline CDR1 and CDR2 sequences are SSHAT and FNYEAQ (reference sequence). The CDR3 is 14 residues long. In nucleotides, the CDR3 is TGTGCTAGCAGCTTAACAGGGGGAGCGAATGAGCAGTTCTTC. It yields the protein CASSLTGGANEQFF.

This chain joins TRBV10-3 and TRBJ2-3; 8 bases align to TRBD1. This CDR3 spans 17 amino acids. V was clipped by 1 base and J by 2 bases; unmatched bases: 8. Germline loops: CDR1 ENHRY, CDR2 SYGVKD. This CDR3 reads CAISELLRDRSTDTQYF. The CDR3 region has the DNA TGTGCCATCAGTGAGTTACTCCGGGACAGGTCCACAGATACGCAGTATTTT.

As regards this clonotype: This may arise from a read error, as a much more abundant clone is one base away. The CDR3 bases are TGTGCCAGCAGTTATGGGAACACCGGGGGGCTGTTTTTT. Amino acids: CASSYGNTGGLFF. The V gene is TRBV27, the J gene TRBJ2-2; the D gene is possibly TRBD2 (6 bases). The length of the CDR3 is 13 residues. Per germline, CDR1 MNHEY and CDR2 SMNVEV (reference sequence).

V and J are TRBV2 and TRBJ2-3; 11 bases agree with TRBD2. The V gene's germline CDR1 is SNHLY and CDR2 FYNNEI. This CDR3 contains 14 residues. With V trimmed by 7 bases and J by 4 bases, 4 bases remained unmatched. The CDR3 loop is CASMVSGGADTQYF. For the CDR3, the DNA is TGTGCCAGCATGGTTAGCGGGGGGGCAGATACGCAGTATTTT.

The V and J genes are TRBV5-1 and TRBJ1-1; TRBD1 is a possible D gene (5 bases). V shed 2 bases and J shed 1 base, with 9 bases lying between them. Looked up from germline, CDR1 is SGHRS and CDR2 is YFSETQ. This CDR3 is built from 14 residues. The CDR3 is CASSFSQGNTEAFF. The CDR3, as DNA: TGCGCCAGCAGCTTCTCCCAGGGGAACACTGAAGCTTTCTTT.

This clonotype showed up many times. CDR3 region: CSATWGADEQYF. The DNA for the CDR3 is TGCAGTGCTACATGGGGGGCGGACGAGCAGTACTTC. The chain is built from TRBV20-1 and TRBJ2-7; D tentatively reads TRBD1 or TRBD2 (6 bases each). This CDR3 spans 12 amino acids. CDR1 DFQATT and CDR2 SNEGSKA come from the germline V gene (reference sequence). V lost 4 bases and J lost 5, with 12 bases in between.

The J gene is TRBJ2-2, the V gene TRBV29-1, with D possibly being TRBD2 (6 bases). Germline V lookup: CDR1 SQVTM, CDR2 ANQGSEA. This CDR3 comprises 12 residues. V was pared by 7 bases and J by 5 bases, with 11 bases between. The CDR3 nucleotides read TGCAGCGGCCTAGCGCAGACCGGGGAGCTGTTTTTT. It codes for CSGLAQTGELFF.

With regard to this clonotype: An end of the junction differs from the germline gene, which may be a read error. The chain combines TRBV12-3 or TRBV12-4 with TRBJ2-1; D uncertain. CDR3 length: 11 amino acids. The CDR3 bases are TGTGCCAGCAGTTTAGGAGTGGTGAAAATCTTC. Its translation: CASSLGVVKIF.

This clonotype was seen repeatedly, ten times or more. The chain couples TRBV29-1 to TRBJ2-1; 7 nucleotides agree with TRBD1. CDR3 size: 12 residues. The ends lost 8 bases at V and 6 bases at J; junction bases unmatched: 7. Germline values: CDR1 SQVTM, CDR2 ANQGSEA. CDR3 sequence reads: CSLRAGGNEQFF. The CDR3 coding sequence is TGCAGCCTAAGGGCAGGGGGCAATGAGCAGTTCTTC.

The chain links TRBV19 to TRBJ2-1; 9 bases match TRBD2. CDR1 and CDR2 (germline): LNHDA, SQIVND (reference sequence). The CDR3 loop spans 14 amino acids. The J segment lost 4 bases and the V segment lost 9 bases, leaving 7 bases of the junction unmatched. The CDR3 DNA reads as TGTGCCAGCAGACCTAGCGGGGTTTACAATGAGCAGTTCTTC. It translates to CASRPSGVYNEQFF.

The chain links TRBV6-5 to TRBJ1-6; 9 nucleotides match TRBD1. The junction had 7 bases not matched to a gene; V was cut back by 6 bases and J by 7 bases. Germline lookup yields CDR1 MNHEY and CDR2 SVGAGI. The CDR3 is 15 amino acids. The CDR3 is CASRDPTGGNSPLHF. The DNA for the CDR3 is TGTGCCAGCAGAGATCCGACAGGGGGAAATTCACCCCTCCACTTT.

The chain carries TRBV6-1 and TRBJ1-5; D gene ambiguous. This CDR3 spans 14 amino acids. Per the germline V gene, CDR1 is MNHNS and CDR2 is SASEGT. Deletions cut 0 bases from V and 5 bases from J, with 8 bases between. The CDR3 region is CASSEAFGDQPQHF. The CDR3, as DNA: TGTGCCAGCAGTGAAGCGTTCGGGGATCAGCCCCAGCATTTT.

This chain links TRBV7-3 with TRBJ2-2; 7 positions agree with TRBD1. The CDR3 has 15 residues. Germline CDR1 and CDR2: SGHTA and FQGTGA. V lost 5 bases and J lost 1; bases outside the gene matches: 4. CDR3 protein: CASSQQGLNTGELFF. In DNA form, the CDR3 reads TGTGCCAGCAGCCAACAGGGGCTGAACACCGGGGAGCTGTTTTTT. The entire variable domain, with the rest obtained from reference TRBV7-3 and TRBJ2-2, is as follows: GAGVSQTPSNKVTEKGKYVELRCDPISGHTALYWYRQSLGQGPEFLIYFQGTGAADDSGLPNDRFFAVRPEGSVSTLKIQRTERGDSAVYLCASSQQGLNTGELFFGEGSRLTVL.

The chain links TRBV5-6 to TRBJ1-5; D gene unclear. The CDR3 extends over 13 amino acids. From germline, CDR1 is SGHDT and CDR2 YYEEEE. V was shortened by 0 bases and J by 6 bases, with 7 bases between the two germline ends. CDR3 residues: CASSLGVGQPQHF. Written as DNA, the CDR3 is TGTGCCAGCAGCTTGGGGGTTGGTCAGCCCCAGCATTTT.

Worth noting for this clonotype: This likely comes from a read error, as the CDR3 has no conserved phenylalanine or tryptophan at its end. This chain links TRBV10-3 with TRBJ2-7; tentatively, D is TRBD1 or TRBD2 (5 bases each). The CDR3 has 14 amino acids. Germline CDR1 ENHRY, CDR2 SYGVKD. CDR3 DNA: TGTGCCATCGGTGAGTCTCGGTTCGAGGGGGAGCAGTACCTC. Its translation is CAIGESRFEGEQYL.

This clonotype was counted only a few times. The chain carries TRBV5-4 and TRBJ2-7; TRBD1 might be the D (5 bases). Trimming pared 0 bases from V and 4 bases from J, leaving 11 bases between. The CDR3 has 14 amino acids. Germline CDR1 is SGHNT and CDR2 is YYREEE (reference sequence). CDR3 sequence (DNA): TGTGCCAGCAGCTTGGGACAGAGAAGATACGAGCAGTACTTC. Its translation: CASSLGQRRYEQYF.

The chain couples TRBV5-1 to TRBJ2-5; D possibly uses TRBD1 or TRBD2 (5 bases each). The CDR3 has 14 residues. Between the trimmed V and J ends, which lost 1 base and 3 bases, there was a span of 10 bases. Germline CDR1 SGHRS, CDR2 YFSETQ. CDR3 loop: CASSLFQGEETQYF. The CDR3 coding sequence is TGCGCCAGCAGCTTGTTTCAGGGAGAAGAGACCCAGTACTTC. The variable domain in full, completed from reference TRBV5-1 and TRBJ2-5, reads KAGVTQTPRYLIKTRGQQVTLSCSPISGHRSVSWYQQTPGQGLQFLFEYFSETQRNKGNFPGRFSGRQFSNSRSEMNVSTLELGDSALYLCASSLFQGEETQYFGPGTRLLVL.

The rearrangement uses TRBV7-8 and TRBJ2-7; 8 positions match TRBD1. V lost 0 bases to trimming and J lost 3 bases; unmatched junction nucleotides: 19. CDR3 length equals 20 residues. Germline CDR1 SGHVS, CDR2 FQNEAQ. CDR3 protein: CASSLASSSSVQGANYEQYF. The CDR3 DNA follows: TGTGCCAGCAGCTTAGCGAGTTCCAGCAGTGTCCAGGGGGCCAACTACGAGCAGTACTTC.

The gene calls are TRBV7-9 and TRBJ1-2, with a tentative D call TRBD1 (5 bases). The V and J ends lost 1 base and 8 bases respectively, with 8 bases between them. CDR1 is SEHNR, CDR2 FQNEAQ, per germline (reference sequence). The length of the CDR3 is 12 residues. The CDR3 protein is CASSLVRGGYTF. Here the CDR3 DNA reads TGTGCCAGCAGCTTAGTGAGGGGCGGCTACACCTTC.